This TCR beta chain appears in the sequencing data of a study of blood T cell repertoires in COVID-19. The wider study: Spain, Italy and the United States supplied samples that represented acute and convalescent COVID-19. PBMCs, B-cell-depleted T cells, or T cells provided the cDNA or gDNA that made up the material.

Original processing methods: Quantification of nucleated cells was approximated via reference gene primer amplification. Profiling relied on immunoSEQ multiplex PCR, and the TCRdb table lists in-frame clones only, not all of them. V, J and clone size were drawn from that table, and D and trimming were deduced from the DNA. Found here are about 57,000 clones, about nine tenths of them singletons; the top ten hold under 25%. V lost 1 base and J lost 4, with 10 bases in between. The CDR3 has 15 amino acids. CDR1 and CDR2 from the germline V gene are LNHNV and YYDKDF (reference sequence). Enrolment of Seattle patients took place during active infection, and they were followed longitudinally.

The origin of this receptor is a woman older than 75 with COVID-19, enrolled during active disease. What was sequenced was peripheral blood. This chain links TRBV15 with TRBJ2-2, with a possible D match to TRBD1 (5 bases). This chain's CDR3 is CATSRGVGLTGELFF. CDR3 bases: TGTGCCACCAGCAGAGGGGTGGGGCTCACCGGGGAGCTGTTTTTT.